The clone carrying this TCR beta chain was counted at least ten times. Its antigen is still unknown. This record comes from a study of T-cell memory formation after mild COVID-19. Regarding the study as a whole: CD4+ contracting clones were mainly CM and EM; CD8+ ones, EMRA.

TCRdb itself ran the 5' RACE reads through MiXCR, one entry per CDR3 protein. Altogether around 390,000 distinct CDR3 sequences are present, more than 15% being singletons, with the ten largest covering 20% to 25%. Trimming left V 5 bases short and J 7 bases short, with 12 bases between. Germline V gives CDR1 SEHNR, CDR2 FQNEAQ (reference sequence). This CDR3 contains 13 residues. The sample was PBMCs or a T cell subset sorted from them (not recorded which). The receptor's source is a man between 18 and 29 years old who had mild COVID-19 (a few samples of this study predate the infection). Cell type and time point are not known. The J gene is TRBJ2-1, the V gene TRBV7-9; D is undetermined. CDR3 nucleotides: TGTGCCAGCAGCCTGGGCGTCGGTAATGAGCAGTTCTTC. Protein product: CASSLGVGNEQFF.